This record looks at one T cell receptor (beta chain) sequence and its context. The length of the CDR3 is 14 residues. The germline V and J ends were trimmed by 1 base and 4 bases, with 10 bases remaining between them. The V gene's germline CDR1 is SGDLS and CDR2 YYNGEE. TCRdb ran MiXCR on the RT-PCR reads and lists one entry per CDR3 protein. The sample includes more than 450,000 distinct CDR3 sequences, roughly 10% seen only once; the top ten take roughly 9.6%. The data derive from a study of response to subunit inactivated influenza vaccine. These same data were also listed under a study on T cells expressing NK-cell markers. That report adds: 5'RACE template switching with UMIs produced the TCR beta cDNA. CD3+CD56+NKG2C+, CD3+CD56+NKG2C- and CD3+CD56-NKG2C+ T cells, once sorted, supplied the TCR beta repertoires. HCMV seropositivity marked most of the eight sequenced donors; one was seronegative. A range of roughly 1.0-8% of CD8+ T cells consisted of dominant NKG2C+ clonotypes in more than five donors. Unclear, still, was the HCMV specificity of the expanded NKG2C+ T cell clones.

This TCR was sampled from a man in his fifties or sixties who received an inactivated influenza vaccine. The rearrangement joins TRBV9 to TRBJ2-3, with TRBD1 as a possible D gene (6 bases). The source was PBMCs from blood, collected on the day of vaccination. The DNA for the CDR3 is TGTGCCAGCAGCGTAACAGGGCGGCCAGATACGCAGTATTTT. It is translated as CASSVTGRPDTQYF.